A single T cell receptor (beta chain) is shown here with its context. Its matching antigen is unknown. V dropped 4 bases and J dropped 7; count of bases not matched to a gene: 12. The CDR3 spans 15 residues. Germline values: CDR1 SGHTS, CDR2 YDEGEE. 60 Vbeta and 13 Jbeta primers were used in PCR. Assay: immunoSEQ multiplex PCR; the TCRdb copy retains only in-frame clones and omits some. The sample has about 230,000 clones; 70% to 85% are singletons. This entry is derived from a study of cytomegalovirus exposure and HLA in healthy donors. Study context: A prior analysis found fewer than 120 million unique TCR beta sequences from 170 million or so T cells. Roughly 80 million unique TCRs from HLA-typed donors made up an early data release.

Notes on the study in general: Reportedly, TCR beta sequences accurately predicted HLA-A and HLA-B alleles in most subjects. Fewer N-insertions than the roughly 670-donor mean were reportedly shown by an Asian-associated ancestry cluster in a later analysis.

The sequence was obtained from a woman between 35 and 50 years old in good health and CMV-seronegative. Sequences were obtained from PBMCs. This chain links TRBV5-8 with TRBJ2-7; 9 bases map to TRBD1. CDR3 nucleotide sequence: TGTGCCAGCAGCCAACCGGACAGGGGCAGTGATGAGCAGTACTTC. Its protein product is CASSQPDRGSDEQYF.